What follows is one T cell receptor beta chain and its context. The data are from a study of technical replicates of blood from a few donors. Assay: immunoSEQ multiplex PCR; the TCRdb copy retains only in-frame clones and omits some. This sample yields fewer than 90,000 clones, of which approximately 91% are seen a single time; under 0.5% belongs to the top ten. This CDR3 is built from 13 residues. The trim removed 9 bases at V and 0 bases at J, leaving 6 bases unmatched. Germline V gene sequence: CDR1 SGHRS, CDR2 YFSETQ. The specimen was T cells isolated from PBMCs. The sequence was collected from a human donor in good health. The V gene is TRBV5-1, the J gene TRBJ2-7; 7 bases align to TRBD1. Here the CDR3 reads CATRTGSSYEQYF. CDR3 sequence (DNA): TGCGCCACCAGGACAGGAAGCTCCTACGAGCAGTACTTC.